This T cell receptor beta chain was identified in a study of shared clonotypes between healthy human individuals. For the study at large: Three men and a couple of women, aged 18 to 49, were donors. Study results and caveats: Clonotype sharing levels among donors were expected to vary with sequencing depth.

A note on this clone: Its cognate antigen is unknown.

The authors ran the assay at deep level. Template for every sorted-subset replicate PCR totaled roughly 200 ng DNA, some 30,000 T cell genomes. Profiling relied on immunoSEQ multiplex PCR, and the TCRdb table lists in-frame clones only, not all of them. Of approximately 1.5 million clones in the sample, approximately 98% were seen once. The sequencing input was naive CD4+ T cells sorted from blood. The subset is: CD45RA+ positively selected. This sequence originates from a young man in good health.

CDR3 bases: TGCGCCAGCAGCCAAGATAAGGGGACCTACGAGCAGTACTTC. Translated: CASSQDKGTYEQYF. V usage is TRBV4-3 and J usage is TRBJ2-7; TRBD1 is a possible D gene (5 bases). The germline CDR1 and CDR2 sequences are LGHNA and YSLEER. Trimming shortened V by 0 bases and J by 2 bases, and 8 bases separated the two germline ends. There are 14 residues in the CDR3.